Sequencing of this T cell receptor beta chain was carried out in a study of spatial heterogeneity in lung cancer (dated by TCRdb to between 2017 and 2020). Concerning the study at large: The donors were around 69 patients from the lung TRACERx cohort who had early-stage, untreated non-small cell lung cancer. Follow-up PBMC samples were sequenced whenever available, with a median time to follow-up of approximately 25 months after resection. Beta-chain transcripts were consistently detected in greater numbers than alpha-chain transcripts, which likely reflects a higher abundance of beta-chain transcripts. In the raw uncorrected reads, each unique combination of TCR and UMI appeared on average more than ten times. At surgery, over 200 tumor regions, some 61 matched nontumor lung samples and more than 55 PBMC samples were TCR-sequenced for both alpha and beta chains. In non-small cell lung cancer, the study quantitatively compared TCR alpha and beta repertoires across several tumor regions, matched nontumor lung, and blood. The study linked features of the TCR repertoire to counts of nonsynonymous mutations, which were determined by whole-exome sequencing of tumor tissue. The paper as a whole reports these results and caveats: Ubiquitous expanded tumor TCRs showed up in blood more often at tumor resection than at routine follow-up. Only approximately 15 patients were included in the comparisons of baseline and follow-up blood repertoires. Additional single-cell paired TCR alpha and beta sequencing was considered necessary to confirm, at a functional level, the hypothesis that regional TCRs recognize regional mutations.

The CDR3 measures 14 amino acids from cysteine to phenylalanine. The kept DNA is CDR3 alone, 42 bases in frame from the first base. The germline V gene encodes CDR1 SEHNR and CDR2 FQNEAQ (reference sequence). V is clipped by 1 base and J by 6 bases, and the sequence between their germline boundaries is 12 bases long. In light of the paper, this sample's time point label describes: blood at routine non-recurrence follow-up after resection. TCR sequencing used whole RNA extracted from tumor and nontumor lung tissue, or from cryopreserved PBMC samples, without cell sorting. Patients were selected for TCR sequencing only if sufficient RNA was available from at least two tumor regions. This clonotype has more than one count but fewer than ten. Its antigen is currently not known. Base qualities are not at hand, and no much larger clone is one base apart. Library preparation used 5' RACE. Reads for this sample came from a NextSeq 500. To allow correction of PCR and sequencing errors, the TCR library protocol tagged every TCR cDNA molecule with a unique molecular identifier. As for the authors' bioinformatics: TCR identification, UMI-based error correction and CDR3 extraction were performed with Decombinator tools. TCRs above a frequency of 2 per 1,000, corresponding to the top 1% of the tumor frequency distribution, were defined as expanded. Renyi diversity was computed with the R vegan package after each repertoire had been subsampled 100 times to 5,000 TCRs. CDR3 similarity networks were built from amino acid triplet string-kernel similarity, with CDR3s being connected when pairwise similarity was above 0.82. Through fastp at Q25 and MiXCR, TCRdb rebuilt clones from the public reads, retaining in-frame beta chains. Identical CDR3 protein sequences are pooled into one entry, listed with their most common genes and DNA. None of the V and J calls come from the authors' own analysis; TCRdb made them. The sample includes around 120,000 distinct CDR3 sequences, with approximately 12% observed a single time. The ten largest clones capture approximately 15% of the sample.

Recombination joined TRBV7-9 with TRBJ1-1, with TRBD1 perhaps the D gene, on 6 matching bases. The sample here was PBMCs, taken at follow-up. The source is a male donor with early-stage non-small cell lung cancer. The DNA sequence is as follows: TGTGCCAGCAGCTTAGGATACAGGGACCCTGAAGCTTTCTTT. Its translation reads: CASSLGYRDPEAFF.